This T cell receptor (beta chain) was observed in a study of control samples from healthy donors and cancer patients. Sequencing used immunoSEQ multiplex PCR; TCRdb keeps in-frame clones, though not all of them. This sample has some 150,000 clones, with about 93% found just once. CDR1 and CDR2 from the germline V gene are SGDLS and YYNGEE. CDR3 length: 16 amino acids. V lost 3 bases to trimming and J lost 4 bases; unmatched junction nucleotides: 7. The chain is built from TRBV9 and TRBJ2-1; 10 bases line up with TRBD2. Specimen: blood. The receptor was isolated from a man aged 50 to 59 in good health. CDR3 in DNA: TGTGCCAGCAGCGGGTCCAGCGGGAGGGGATACAATGAGCAGTTCTTC. This codes for CASSGSSGRGYNEQFF.